This is a list of T cell receptor beta chains from one sample in a study of blood T cell repertoires in COVID-19. Sequencing used immunoSEQ multiplex PCR; TCRdb keeps in-frame clones, though not all of them. The sample lists about 97,000 clones, about 86% occurring once. The sample taken for sequencing was peripheral blood. All receptors derive from a human donor in a cohort sampled during active COVID-19. Each CDR3 is given with its conserved first and last residue. The order of the fields is J gene, D gene, V gene, clone size, CDR3 DNA, CDR3 protein. The D gene is left open where the match is weak. Clone size is shown for a subset of rows, as once, few, many or a class of expanded clone.

J gene: TRBJ2-6; D gene: .; V gene: TRBV7-2; clone size: few; CDR3 DNA: TGTGCCAGCAGTCTAGCCCCCACAGTGGGTAACTCTGGGGCCAACGTCCTGACTTTC; CDR3 protein: CASSLAPTVGNSGANVLTF
J gene: TRBJ1-6; D gene: .; V gene: TRBV19; clone size: .; CDR3 DNA: TGTGCCAGTAGTATTACTCAAGGAGGATACTCACCCCTCCACTTT; CDR3 protein: CASSITQGGYSPLHF
J gene: TRBJ1-1; D gene: .; V gene: TRBV28; clone size: .; CDR3 DNA: TGTGCCAGCAGTTTACAGGGAGGTACCACTGAAGCTTTCTTT; CDR3 protein: CASSLQGGTTEAFF
J gene: TRBJ1-1; D gene: .; V gene: TRBV29-1; clone size: .; CDR3 DNA: TGCAGCGCCCTAGGGGTGACTGAAGCTTTCTTT; CDR3 protein: CSALGVTEAFF
J gene: TRBJ2-3; D gene: TRBD2; V gene: TRBV5-6; clone size: .; CDR3 DNA: TGTGCCAGCAGCAGTCCGGGGGGTTGGAGAGATACGCAGTATTTT; CDR3 protein: CASSSPGGWRDTQYF
J gene: TRBJ1-2; D gene: TRBD1; V gene: TRBV7-3; clone size: .; CDR3 DNA: TGTGCCAGCAGCCCCGGGACAGGGGCGGGCTACACCTTC; CDR3 protein: CASSPGTGAGYTF
J gene: TRBJ1-2; D gene: TRBD1; V gene: TRBV6-5; clone size: once; CDR3 DNA: TGTGCCGCAGACCCTACAGGGGGCGCACGCTATGGCTACACCTTC; CDR3 protein: CAADPTGGARYGYTF
J gene: TRBJ2-6; D gene: TRBD1; V gene: TRBV19; clone size: .; CDR3 DNA: TGTGCCAGTAGCCGACAGGGGGCGGGAGGGGCCAACGTCCTGACTTTC; CDR3 protein: CASSRQGAGGANVLTF
J gene: TRBJ1-2; D gene: .; V gene: TRBV4-1; clone size: .; CDR3 DNA: TGCGCCAGCAGCCAAGTCGATCTCACTTCTTTTTATGGCTACACCTTC; CDR3 protein: CASSQVDLTSFYGYTF
J gene: TRBJ2-5; D gene: TRBD2; V gene: TRBV7-7; clone size: .; CDR3 DNA: TGTGCTAGCAGCTTAGCAATGGGGGGGAGCACCCAGTACTTC; CDR3 protein: CASSLAMGGSTQYF
J gene: TRBJ2-1; D gene: .; V gene: TRBV11-2; clone size: .; CDR3 DNA: TGTGCCAGCAGCTTACCCCGGACAGCGGAATACAATGAGCAGTTCTTC; CDR3 protein: CASSLPRTAEYNEQFF
J gene: TRBJ2-3; D gene: TRBD2; V gene: TRBV28; clone size: .; CDR3 DNA: TGTGCCAGCAGTCCTAGCGGGAGCCTACCTTTAGATACGCAGTATTTT; CDR3 protein: CASSPSGSLPLDTQYF
J gene: TRBJ2-1; D gene: .; V gene: TRBV18; clone size: .; CDR3 DNA: TGTGCCAGCTCACCGGGACCAGGGGCCAATGAGCAGTTCTTC; CDR3 protein: CASSPGPGANEQFF
J gene: TRBJ1-6; D gene: TRBD1; V gene: TRBV9; clone size: .; CDR3 DNA: TGTGCCAGCAGCCCATCGGCAGGACAGGGGGCACATTCACCCCTCCACTTT; CDR3 protein: CASSPSAGQGAHSPLHF
J gene: TRBJ2-1; D gene: .; V gene: TRBV7-9; clone size: .; CDR3 DNA: TGTGCCAGCCCAAAAGGGGCAGTTGTCAATGAGCAGTTCTTC; CDR3 protein: CASPKGAVVNEQFF
J gene: TRBJ1-1; D gene: .; V gene: TRBV27; clone size: .; CDR3 DNA: TGTGCCAGCAGTTTGGCCGCAATGAACACTGAAGCTTTCTTT; CDR3 protein: CASSLAAMNTEAFF
J gene: TRBJ1-1; D gene: .; V gene: TRBV19; clone size: .; CDR3 DNA: TGTGCCAGTAGTATAGTAGAAGCGAACACTGAAGCTTTCTTT; CDR3 protein: CASSIVEANTEAFF
J gene: TRBJ1-1; D gene: .; V gene: TRBV3-1/TRBV3-2; clone size: .; CDR3 DNA: TGTGCCAGCAGCCAAGATTGGAGGCGGTTGAACACTGAAGCTTTCTTT; CDR3 protein: CASSQDWRRLNTEAFF
J gene: TRBJ2-3; D gene: TRBD1; V gene: TRBV5-1; clone size: .; CDR3 DNA: TGCGCCAGCAGCTTCGGGACAGGGGGCAAAGATACGCAGTATTTT; CDR3 protein: CASSFGTGGKDTQYF
J gene: TRBJ1-1; D gene: TRBD1; V gene: TRBV27; clone size: few; CDR3 DNA: TGTGCCAGCAGAGCGACAGGGATAGGTTTTATCAACACTGAAGCTTTCTTT; CDR3 protein: CASRATGIGFINTEAFF
J gene: TRBJ2-5; D gene: TRBD2; V gene: TRBV16; clone size: .; CDR3 DNA: TGTGCCAGCAGCCAGACTAGCGTGGAGACCCAGTACTTC; CDR3 protein: CASSQTSVETQYF
J gene: TRBJ1-3; D gene: TRBD1; V gene: TRBV30; clone size: .; CDR3 DNA: TGTGCCTGGAGAGCGCGGACAGGGGGAAACACCATATATTTT; CDR3 protein: CAWRARTGGNTIYF
J gene: TRBJ2-1; D gene: TRBD2; V gene: TRBV7-6; clone size: .; CDR3 DNA: TGTGCCAGCAGCTTAGAGACCAGCGGGGGTCTCAATGAGCAGTTCTTC; CDR3 protein: CASSLETSGGLNEQFF
J gene: TRBJ2-1; D gene: .; V gene: TRBV6-6; clone size: .; CDR3 DNA: TGTGCCAGCAGTTACCCAAGGGGGGAGCAGTTCTTC; CDR3 protein: CASSYPRGEQFF
J gene: TRBJ2-1; D gene: .; V gene: TRBV19; clone size: .; CDR3 DNA: TGTGCCAGTAGTATTGCGCGAACCCGAAACAATGAGCAGTTCTTC; CDR3 protein: CASSIARTRNNEQFF
J gene: TRBJ2-1; D gene: .; V gene: TRBV4-2; clone size: .; CDR3 DNA: TGTGCCAGCAGCCAAGATCGTCCTAGCCCCAGCTCCTACAATGAGCAGTTCTTC; CDR3 protein: CASSQDRPSPSSYNEQFF
J gene: TRBJ1-1; D gene: .; V gene: TRBV30; clone size: .; CDR3 DNA: TGTGCCTGGAGTGGACAGCTAACCACTGAAGCTTTCTTT; CDR3 protein: CAWSGQLTTEAFF
J gene: TRBJ2-2; D gene: TRBD1; V gene: TRBV6-2/TRBV6-3; clone size: .; CDR3 DNA: TGTGCCAGCAGTTTACAGGGGGCATTTTCCGGGGAGCTGTTTTTT; CDR3 protein: CASSLQGAFSGELFF
J gene: TRBJ2-3; D gene: .; V gene: TRBV6-5; clone size: .; CDR3 DNA: TGTGCCAGCAGTTACAGCGGAGGCACAGATACGCAGTATTTT; CDR3 protein: CASSYSGGTDTQYF
J gene: TRBJ1-3; D gene: .; V gene: TRBV20-1; clone size: .; CDR3 DNA: TGCAGTGCTAGTCAGGGAATGGGAAACACCATATATTTT; CDR3 protein: CSASQGMGNTIYF
J gene: TRBJ2-3; D gene: TRBD1; V gene: TRBV4-1; clone size: .; CDR3 DNA: TGCGCCAGCAGCCGAGCAGGGGGCTTGGCAGATACGCAGTATTTT; CDR3 protein: CASSRAGGLADTQYF